This T cell receptor beta chain was sequenced during a study of shared clonotypes between healthy human individuals. Profiling relied on immunoSEQ multiplex PCR, and the TCRdb table lists in-frame clones only, not all of them. The table includes 950,000 to 1,300,000 clones, about 80% detected once. CDR3 length: 12 residues. Germline V gene sequence: CDR1 MDHEN, CDR2 SYDVKM. Trimming cost V 5 bases and J 6 bases, with 8 bases left between them. The sequenced material came from memory CD4+ T cells sorted from blood. Subset in this sample: CD45RA-negative fraction. The V and J genes are TRBV28 and TRBJ2-1; perhaps TRBD1 as D (5 bases). The TCR comes from a man in his late teens or twenties in good health. CDR3 in amino acids: CASSADSNEQFF. CDR3 coding DNA: TGTGCCAGCAGTGCTGACAGCAATGAGCAGTTCTTC.